Listed here is a single T cell receptor beta chain. Its target is unknown. TCRdb ran MiXCR on the multiplex PCR reads and lists one entry per CDR3 protein. The sample yields some 150,000 distinct CDR3 sequences, 20% to 25% seen once. These data originate in a study of breast tumors, draining lymph nodes, adjacent tissues. Study conclusions and caveats: Luminal-like breast cancer showed significantly greater tumor-nontumor repertoire similarity than basal-like breast cancer did. Tumor TCR diversity was below lymph nodes but above nontumor tissue. Most tumor T cells seemingly derive from lymph node, then expand in tumor.

Per germline, CDR1 SGHDN and CDR2 FVKESK. The CDR3 consists of 16 residues. V shed 1 base and J shed 4 bases, with 16 bases lying between them. Breast cancer patients provided tissue from their axillary draining lymph nodes. The rearrangement links TRBV14 to TRBJ1-1; possibly TRBD1 for D (6 bases). Sequences were obtained from axillary lymph node tissue. The sequence came from a female donor with breast cancer. Some clones in this sample may be carry-over from other donors' samples. The CDR3 bases are TGTGCCAGCAGCCAAGCAGGGGTCGGTATCGTCACTGAAGCTTTCTTT. Translating it yields CASSQAGVGIVTEAFF.